The 2 T cell receptor beta chains below come from one sample, sequenced in a study of cytomegalovirus exposure and HLA in healthy donors. Both 60 Vbeta primers and 13 Jbeta primers went into the PCR. Some clones are missing from TCRdb's copy, which holds only in-frame ones; the method was immunoSEQ multiplex PCR. The table for this sample gives about 210,000 clones. Sequencing was performed on PBMCs. The receptors derive from a woman aged 25 to 39 in good health and CMV-seropositive.

The V and J genes are TRBV7-9 and TRBJ1-6; 7 nucleotides line up with TRBD1. The junction had 9 bases not matched to a gene; V was cut back by 5 bases and J by 8 bases. CDR3 length equals 15 residues. The V gene's germline CDR1 is SEHNR and CDR2 FQNEAQ (reference sequence). This CDR3 reads CASSPTRQGDSPLHF. Written as DNA, the CDR3 is TGTGCCAGCAGCCCCACCCGACAGGGAGATTCACCCCTCCACTTT.

The chain is built from TRBV28 and TRBJ1-5, with TRBD1 matching 7 bases. Germline V gives CDR1 MDHEN, CDR2 SYDVKM. The ends lost 4 bases at V and 1 base at J; junction bases unmatched: 4. This CDR3 is built from 15 residues. Here the CDR3 DNA reads TGTGCCAGCAGTTCAATACAGGGGAGCAATCAGCCCCAGCATTTT. Protein: CASSSIQGSNQPQHF.